The sequence of this T cell receptor (beta chain) was determined in a study of cytomegalovirus exposure and HLA in healthy donors. Broader study findings: Serostatus for CMV was the only available immune exposure information. With further analysis later on, most CMV-associated TCR beta chains appeared HLA-restricted.

This clone was detected a few times. Its target is unknown. Germline V gives CDR1 LNHDA, CDR2 SQIVND (reference sequence). The CDR3 is made up of 15 amino acids. Trimming removed 3 bases from V and 0 bases from J; junction bases left unmatched: 2. Primers for the PCR totalled 60 Vbeta and 13 Jbeta. Repertoires were generated with immunoSEQ multiplex PCR, while TCRdb's copy carries only in-frame clones and drops some. The sample lists around 140,000 clones, less than 90% seen once, with about 1.5% in the top ten. The V and J genes are TRBV19 and TRBJ2-1; 7 positions match TRBD2. The source of this sequence is a man between 40 and 49 years old in good health and CMV-seronegative. Sequencing used PBMCs. The CDR3 here is CASSIWGGSYNEQFF. The CDR3 coding sequence is TGTGCCAGTAGTATTTGGGGGGGCTCCTACAATGAGCAGTTCTTC.